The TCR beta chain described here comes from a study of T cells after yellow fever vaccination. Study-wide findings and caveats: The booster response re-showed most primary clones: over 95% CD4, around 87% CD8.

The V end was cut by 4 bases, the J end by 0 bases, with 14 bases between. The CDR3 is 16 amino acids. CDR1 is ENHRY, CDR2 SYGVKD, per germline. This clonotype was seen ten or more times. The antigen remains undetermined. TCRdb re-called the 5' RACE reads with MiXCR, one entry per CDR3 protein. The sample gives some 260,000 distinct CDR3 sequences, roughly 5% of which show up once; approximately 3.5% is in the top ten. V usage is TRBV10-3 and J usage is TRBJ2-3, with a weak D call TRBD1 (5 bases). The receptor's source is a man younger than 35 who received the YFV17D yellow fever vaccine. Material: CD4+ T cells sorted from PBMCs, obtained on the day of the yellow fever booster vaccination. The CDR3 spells CAISGVGAASTDTQYF. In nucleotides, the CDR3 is TGTGCCATCAGTGGAGTTGGGGCCGCTAGCACAGATACGCAGTATTTT.